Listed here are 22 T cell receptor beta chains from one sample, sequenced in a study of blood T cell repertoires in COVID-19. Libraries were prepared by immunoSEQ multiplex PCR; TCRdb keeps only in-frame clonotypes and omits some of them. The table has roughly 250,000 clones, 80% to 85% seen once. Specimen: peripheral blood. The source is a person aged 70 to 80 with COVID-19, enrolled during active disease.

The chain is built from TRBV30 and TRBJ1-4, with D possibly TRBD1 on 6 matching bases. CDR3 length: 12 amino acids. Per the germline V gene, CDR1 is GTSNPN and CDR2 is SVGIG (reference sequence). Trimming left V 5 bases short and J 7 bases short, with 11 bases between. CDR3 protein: CAWQDSFEKLFF. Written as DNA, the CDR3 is TGTGCCTGGCAGGACAGTTTTGAAAAACTGTTTTTT.

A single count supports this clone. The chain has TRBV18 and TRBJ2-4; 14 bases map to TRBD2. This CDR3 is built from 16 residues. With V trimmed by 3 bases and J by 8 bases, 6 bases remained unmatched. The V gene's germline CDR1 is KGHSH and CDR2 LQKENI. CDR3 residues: CASSPGLAGDSHIQYF. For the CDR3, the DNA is TGTGCCAGCTCACCGGGACTAGCGGGAGACTCGCACATTCAGTACTTC. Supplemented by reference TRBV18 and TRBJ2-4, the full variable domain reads NAGVMQNPRHLVRRRGQEARLRCSPMKGHSHVYWYRQLPEEGLKFMVYLQKENIIDESGMPKERFSAEFPKEGPSILRIQQVVRGDSAAYFCASSPGLAGDSHIQYFGAGTRLSVL.

The CDR3 nucleotides read TGCGCCAGCAGTCTACCATTGGGGGCACGGTGGGGCTACACCTTC. Its protein product is CASSLPLGARWGYTF. The chain recombines TRBV23-1 with TRBJ1-2; possible D gene TRBD1, 6 bases. TRBV23-1 falls under the ORF class, with uncertain function. V shed 4 bases and J shed 8 bases, with 20 bases lying between them. The CDR3 spans 15 residues.

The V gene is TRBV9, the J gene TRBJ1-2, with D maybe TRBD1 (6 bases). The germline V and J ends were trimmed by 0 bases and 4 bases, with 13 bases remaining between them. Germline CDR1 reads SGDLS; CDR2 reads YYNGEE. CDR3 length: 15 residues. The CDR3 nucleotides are TGTGCCAGCAGCGTAGAGCCAGGGGAGGGCTATGGCTACACCTTC. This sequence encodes CASSVEPGEGYGYTF.

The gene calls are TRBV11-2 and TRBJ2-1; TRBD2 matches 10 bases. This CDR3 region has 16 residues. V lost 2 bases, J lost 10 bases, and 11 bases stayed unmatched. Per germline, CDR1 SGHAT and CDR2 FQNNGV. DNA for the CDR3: TGTGCCAGCAGCTTACAGGCACTAGCGGGATATCAAGAGCAGTTCTTC. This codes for CASSLQALAGYQEQFF.

The CDR3 DNA sequence: TGCGCCAGCAGCCAAGACGCTAGCGGGTCCCCCGGGGGCAATGAGCAGTTCTTC. Translated: CASSQDASGSPGGNEQFF. This rearrangement joins TRBV4-3 to TRBJ2-1; 8 nucleotides line up with TRBD2. Germline trimming cut 0 bases from V and 6 bases from J; bases unmatched to any gene: 13. CDR1 and CDR2 from the germline V gene are LGHNA and YSLEER. CDR3 length: 18 amino acids.

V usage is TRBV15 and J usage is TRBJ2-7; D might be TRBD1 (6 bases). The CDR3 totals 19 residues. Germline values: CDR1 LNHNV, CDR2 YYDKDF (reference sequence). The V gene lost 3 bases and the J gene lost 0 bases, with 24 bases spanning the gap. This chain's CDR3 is CATSRDTGFLGPSSYEQYF. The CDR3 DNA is TGTGCCACCAGCAGGGACACAGGGTTTTTAGGACCCAGCTCCTACGAGCAGTACTTC.

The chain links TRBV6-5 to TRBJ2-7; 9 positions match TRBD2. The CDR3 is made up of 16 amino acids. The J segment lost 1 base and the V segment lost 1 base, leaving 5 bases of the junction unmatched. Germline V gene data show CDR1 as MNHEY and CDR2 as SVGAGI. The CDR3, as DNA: TGTGCCAGCAGTTACTGGGCTAGCGGGAATTCCTACGAGCAGTACTTC. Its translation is CASSYWASGNSYEQYF.

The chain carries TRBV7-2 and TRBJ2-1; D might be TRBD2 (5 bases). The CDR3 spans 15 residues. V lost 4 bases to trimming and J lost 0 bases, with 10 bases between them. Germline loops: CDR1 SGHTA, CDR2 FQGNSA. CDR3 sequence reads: CASSSRVSSYNEQFF. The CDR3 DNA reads TGTGCCAGCAGCTCGCGGGTAAGCTCCTACAATGAGCAGTTCTTC. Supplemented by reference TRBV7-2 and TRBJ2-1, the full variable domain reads GAGVSQSPSNKVTEKGKDVELRCDPISGHTALYWYRQSLGQGLEFLIYFQGNSAPDKSGLPSDRFSAERTGGSVSTLTIQRTQQEDSAVYLCASSSRVSSYNEQFFGPGTRLTVL.

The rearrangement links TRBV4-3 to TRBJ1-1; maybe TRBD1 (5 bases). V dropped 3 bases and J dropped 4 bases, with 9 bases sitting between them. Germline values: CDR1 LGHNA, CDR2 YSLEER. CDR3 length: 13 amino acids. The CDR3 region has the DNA TGCGCCAGCAGCCACCAGGGTAGCACTGAAGCTTTCTTT. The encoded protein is CASSHQGSTEAFF.

CDR3 loop: CASSLGGSRAYEQYF. CDR3 coding DNA: TGCGCCAGCAGCTTGGGAGGCTCTAGAGCCTACGAGCAGTACTTC. The chain links TRBV5-1 to TRBJ2-7, with D unclear. V dropped 0 bases and J dropped 2 bases, with 12 bases sitting between them. CDR3 length equals 15 residues. CDR1 is SGHRS, CDR2 YFSETQ, per germline.

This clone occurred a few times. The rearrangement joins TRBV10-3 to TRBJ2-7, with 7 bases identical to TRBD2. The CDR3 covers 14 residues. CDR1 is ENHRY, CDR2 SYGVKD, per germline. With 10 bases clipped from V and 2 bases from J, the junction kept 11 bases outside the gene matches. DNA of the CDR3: TGTGCCACCCGAGGGAGCGGGGAAACCTACGAGCAGTACTTC. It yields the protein CATRGSGETYEQYF.

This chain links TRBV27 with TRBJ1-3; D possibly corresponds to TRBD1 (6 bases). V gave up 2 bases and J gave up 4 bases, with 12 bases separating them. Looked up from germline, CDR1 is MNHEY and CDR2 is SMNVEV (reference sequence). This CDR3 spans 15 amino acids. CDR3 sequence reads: CASSLSGGLGNTIYF. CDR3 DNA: TGTGCCAGCAGTTTAAGCGGGGGGCTAGGAAACACCATATATTTT.

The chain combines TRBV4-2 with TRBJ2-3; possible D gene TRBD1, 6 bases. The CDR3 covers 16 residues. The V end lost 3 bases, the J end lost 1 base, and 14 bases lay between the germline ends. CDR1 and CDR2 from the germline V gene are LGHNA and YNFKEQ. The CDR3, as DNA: TGTGCCAGCAGCCATGACCTAGGGGGAGGCACAGATACGCAGTATTTT. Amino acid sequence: CASSHDLGGGTDTQYF.

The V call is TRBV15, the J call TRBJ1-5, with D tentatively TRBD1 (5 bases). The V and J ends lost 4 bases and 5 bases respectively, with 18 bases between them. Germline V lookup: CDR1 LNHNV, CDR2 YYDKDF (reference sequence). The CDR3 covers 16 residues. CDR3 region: CATSTRQSGFDQPQHF. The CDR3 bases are TGTGCCACCAGCACCAGACAGAGTGGTTTCGATCAGCCCCAGCATTTT.

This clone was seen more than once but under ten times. CDR3 region: CASSELSTGRSGELFF. CDR3 in DNA: TGTGCCAGCAGTGAACTCTCGACAGGGAGATCCGGGGAGCTGTTTTTT. This sequence joins TRBV6-1 and TRBJ2-2; TRBD1 agrees at 7 bases. Trimming took 2 bases from V and 6 from J; bases not matched to a gene: 9. This CDR3 region has 16 residues. The germline CDR1 and CDR2 sequences are MNHNS and SASEGT.

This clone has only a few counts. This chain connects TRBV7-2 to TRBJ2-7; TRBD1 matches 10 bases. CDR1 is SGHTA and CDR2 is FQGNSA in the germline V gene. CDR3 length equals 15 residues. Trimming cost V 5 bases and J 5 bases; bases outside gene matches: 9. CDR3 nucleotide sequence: TGTGCCAGCAGCAAAGCGGGACAGGGGATCCACGAGCAGTACTTC. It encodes CASSKAGQGIHEQYF.

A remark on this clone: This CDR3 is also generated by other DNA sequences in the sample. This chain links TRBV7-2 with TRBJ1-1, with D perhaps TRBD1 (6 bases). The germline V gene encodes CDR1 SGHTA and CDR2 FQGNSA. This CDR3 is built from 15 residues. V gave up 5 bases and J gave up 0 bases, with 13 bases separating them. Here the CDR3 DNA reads TGTGCCAGCAGCCCACAGACAGGATTGAACACTGAAGCTTTCTTT. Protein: CASSPQTGLNTEAFF.

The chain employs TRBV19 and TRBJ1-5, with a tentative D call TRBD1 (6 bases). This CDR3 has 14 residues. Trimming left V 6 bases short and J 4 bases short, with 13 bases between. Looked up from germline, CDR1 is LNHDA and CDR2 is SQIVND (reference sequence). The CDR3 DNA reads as TGTGCCAGTAGCAAGACAGGCCTTAATCAGCCCCAGCATTTT. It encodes CASSKTGLNQPQHF. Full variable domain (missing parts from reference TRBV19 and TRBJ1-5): DGGITQSPKYLFRKEGQNVTLSCEQNLNHDAMYWYRQDPGQGLRLIYYSQIVNDFQKGDIAEGYSVSREKKESFPLTVTSAQKNPTAFYLCASSKTGLNQPQHFGDGTRLSIL.

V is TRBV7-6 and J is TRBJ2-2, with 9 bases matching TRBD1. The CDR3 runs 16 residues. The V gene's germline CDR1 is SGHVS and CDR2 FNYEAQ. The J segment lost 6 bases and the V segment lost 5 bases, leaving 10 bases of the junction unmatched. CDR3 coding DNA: TGTGCCAGCAGCCCCCGGACAGGGGTAGGGGCCGGGGAGCTGTTTTTT. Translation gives CASSPRTGVGAGELFF.

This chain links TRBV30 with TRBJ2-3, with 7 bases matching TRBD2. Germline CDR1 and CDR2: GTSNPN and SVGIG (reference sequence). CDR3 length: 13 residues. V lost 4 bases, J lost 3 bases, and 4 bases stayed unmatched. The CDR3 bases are TGTGCCTGGATAGGCGGGAGTACAGATACGCAGTATTTT. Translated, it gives CAWIGGSTDTQYF.

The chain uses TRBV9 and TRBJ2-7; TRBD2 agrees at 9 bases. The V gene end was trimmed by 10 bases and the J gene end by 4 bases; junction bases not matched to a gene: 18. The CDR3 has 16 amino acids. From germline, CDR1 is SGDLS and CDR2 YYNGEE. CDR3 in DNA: TGTGCCCGCCGCGCGGGGGGGGGACTAGCTGCGTACGAGCAGTACTTC. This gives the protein CARRAGGGLAAYEQYF.